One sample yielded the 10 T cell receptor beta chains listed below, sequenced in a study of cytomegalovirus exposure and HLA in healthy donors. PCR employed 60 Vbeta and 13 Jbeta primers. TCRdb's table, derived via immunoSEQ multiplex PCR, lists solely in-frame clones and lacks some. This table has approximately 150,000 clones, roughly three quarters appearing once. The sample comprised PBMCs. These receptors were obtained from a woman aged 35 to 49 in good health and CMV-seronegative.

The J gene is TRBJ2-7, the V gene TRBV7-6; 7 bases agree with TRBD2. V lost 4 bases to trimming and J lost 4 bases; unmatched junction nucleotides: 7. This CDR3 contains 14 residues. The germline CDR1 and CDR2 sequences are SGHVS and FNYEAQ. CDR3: CASSSGLDVYEQYF. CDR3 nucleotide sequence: TGTGCCAGCAGCTCCGGACTAGATGTTTACGAGCAGTACTTC.

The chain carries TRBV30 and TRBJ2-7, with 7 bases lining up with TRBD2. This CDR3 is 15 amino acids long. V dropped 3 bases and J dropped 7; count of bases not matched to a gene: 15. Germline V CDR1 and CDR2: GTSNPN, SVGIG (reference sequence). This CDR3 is CAWSGRGDPTREQYF. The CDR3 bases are TGTGCCTGGAGCGGACGGGGGGACCCAACCAGGGAGCAGTACTTC.

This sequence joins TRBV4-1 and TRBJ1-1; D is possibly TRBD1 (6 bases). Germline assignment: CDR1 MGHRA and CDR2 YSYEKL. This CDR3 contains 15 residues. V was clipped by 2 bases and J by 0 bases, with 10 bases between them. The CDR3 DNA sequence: TGCGCCAGCAGCCAATCCGGACAGATGAACACTGAAGCTTTCTTT. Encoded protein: CASSQSGQMNTEAFF.

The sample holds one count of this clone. The CDR3 sequence: CASSQAVGGSQYF. The CDR3 coding sequence is TGCGCCAGCAGCCAAGCGGTAGGAGGCAGTCAGTACTTC. The rearrangement joins TRBV4-3 to TRBJ2-4; D perhaps matches TRBD2 (5 bases). V lost 1 base to trimming and J lost 12 bases, with 13 bases between them. Germline CDR1 is LGHNA and CDR2 is YSLEER. This CDR3 is built from 13 residues.

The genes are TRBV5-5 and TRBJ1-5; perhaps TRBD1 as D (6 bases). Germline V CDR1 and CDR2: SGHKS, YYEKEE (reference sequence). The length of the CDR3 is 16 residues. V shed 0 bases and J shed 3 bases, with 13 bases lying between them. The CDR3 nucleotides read TGTGCCAGCAGCTTGGAGGTCGGGGGGCTCAATCAGCCCCAGCATTTT. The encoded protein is CASSLEVGGLNQPQHF.

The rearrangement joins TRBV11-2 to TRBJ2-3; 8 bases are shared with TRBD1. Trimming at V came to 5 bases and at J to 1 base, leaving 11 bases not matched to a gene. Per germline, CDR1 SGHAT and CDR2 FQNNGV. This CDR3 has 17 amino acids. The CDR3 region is CASSRHHPGQGTDTQYF. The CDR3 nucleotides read TGTGCCAGCAGCCGGCATCACCCGGGACAGGGCACAGATACGCAGTATTTT. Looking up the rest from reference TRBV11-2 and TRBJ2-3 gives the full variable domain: EAGVAQSPRYKIIEKRQSVAFWCNPISGHATLYWYQQILGQGPKLLIQFQNNGVVDDSQLPKDRFSAERLKGVDSTLKIQPAKLEDSAVYLCASSRHHPGQGTDTQYFGPGTRLTVL.

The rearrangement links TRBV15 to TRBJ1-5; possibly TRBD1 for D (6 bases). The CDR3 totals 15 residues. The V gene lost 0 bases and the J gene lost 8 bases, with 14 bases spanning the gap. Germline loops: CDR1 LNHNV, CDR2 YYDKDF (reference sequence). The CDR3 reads CATSRDQGGMEPQHF. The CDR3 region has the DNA TGTGCCACCAGCAGAGATCAAGGGGGAATGGAGCCCCAGCATTTT.

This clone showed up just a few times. CDR3 coding DNA: TGCGCCAGCAGCTTGGCCGGGACAGGGGCAGATACGCAGTATTTT. It is translated as CASSLAGTGADTQYF. The rearrangement uses TRBV4-3 and TRBJ2-3, with TRBD1 matching over 10 bases. Trimming took 5 bases from V and 4 from J; bases not matched to a gene: 6. Germline CDR1 LGHNA, CDR2 YSLEER. CDR3 size: 15 residues.

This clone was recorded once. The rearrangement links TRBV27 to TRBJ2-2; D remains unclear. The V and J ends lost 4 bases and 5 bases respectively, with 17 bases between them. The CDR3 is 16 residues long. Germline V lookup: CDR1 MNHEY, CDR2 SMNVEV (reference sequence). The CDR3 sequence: CASSSPASGLTGELFF. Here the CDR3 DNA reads TGTGCCAGCAGTTCTCCGGCTAGTGGTTTGACCGGGGAGCTGTTTTTT.

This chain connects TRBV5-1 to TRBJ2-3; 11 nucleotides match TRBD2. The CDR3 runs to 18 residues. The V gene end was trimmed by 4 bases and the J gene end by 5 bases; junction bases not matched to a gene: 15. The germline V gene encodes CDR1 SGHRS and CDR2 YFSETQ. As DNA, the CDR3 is TGCGCCAGCAGCATACAGGGGGCACTGCTAGCGGGAGGAGATACGCAGTATTTT. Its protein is CASSIQGALLAGGDTQYF.